This T cell receptor (beta chain) was captured in a study of T-cell memory formation after mild COVID-19. Overall study findings and caveats: Balance between CD4 and CD8 was seen in clones contracting day 15 to 85, and a CD4+ lean was seen in later expanders.

Trimming took off 1 base at V and 1 base at J, with 10 bases between the two ends. This CDR3 region has 14 residues. Germline-derived CDR1 and CDR2 are DFQATT and SNEGSKA (reference sequence). Turning to this clonotype: Antigen: not known.

TCRdb reprocessed the 5' RACE reads with MiXCR, giving one entry per CDR3 protein. The sample gives 550,000 to 650,000 distinct CDR3 sequences, roughly 17% of which show up once; 8.1% is in the top ten. The rearrangement uses TRBV20-1 and TRBJ1-1; perhaps TRBD1 as D (5 bases). The receptor comes from an adult woman who had mild COVID-19 (a few samples of this study predate the infection). Cell type and time point are not known. Specimen: PBMCs or a T cell subset sorted from them (not recorded which). CDR3 DNA: TGCAGTGCTAGAGGCCCGGACAAGAACACTGAAGCTTTCTTT. Translated: CSARGPDKNTEAFF.